This passage covers 30 T cell receptor beta chains from one sample sequenced in a study of T cell repertoires in cytomegalovirus infection. TCRdb passed the reads through MiXCR, listing each CDR3 protein once. Among around 100,000 distinct CDR3 sequences listed, 10% were seen once. Antigens for these TCRs are unknown. Sequenced material: PBMCs, sequenced either directly or after in vitro stimulation (not recorded which). The receptors originated from a human donor in good health (CMV status not recorded). Some clones in this sample may be carry-over from other donors' samples.

This clonotype has ten or more counts. Here the CDR3 DNA reads TGTGCCAGCAGGATAGCGGGTATTTCCTACAATGAGCAGTTCTTC. Amino acid sequence: CASRIAGISYNEQFF. The chain recombines TRBV27 with TRBJ2-1, with TRBD2 matching 7 bases. Trimming at V came to 6 bases and at J to 1 base, leaving 6 bases not matched to a gene. The germline CDR1 and CDR2 sequences are MNHEY and SMNVEV (reference sequence). CDR3 length: 15 amino acids.

This clonotype was recorded many times. This chain connects TRBV4-3 to TRBJ2-1, with 7 nucleotides matching TRBD2. V trimming: 0 bases; J trimming: 1 base; junction bases outside the gene matches: 3. The length of the CDR3 is 16 residues. Germline V gene lookup returns CDR1 LGHNA and CDR2 YSLEER. The CDR3 protein is CASSQELAASYNEQFF. CDR3 bases: TGCGCCAGCAGCCAAGAGCTAGCGGCTTCCTACAATGAGCAGTTCTTC.

This clonotype was observed at least ten times. The J gene is TRBJ1-4, the V gene TRBV25-1; unclear D gene. The CDR3 has 12 residues. From germline, CDR1 is MGHDK and CDR2 SYGVNS. The V end lost 3 bases, the J end lost 8 bases, and 7 bases lay between the germline ends. The CDR3 nucleotides are TGTGCCAGCAGTGAGACACTCGAAAAACTGTTTTTT. It translates to CASSETLEKLFF.

This clonotype was seen at least ten times. The rearrangement joins TRBV27 to TRBJ2-1; 7 bases map to TRBD2. The germline gives CDR1 MNHEY, CDR2 SMNVEV (reference sequence). The CDR3 is 13 amino acids. V lost 3 bases to trimming and J lost 14 bases; unmatched junction nucleotides: 10. CDR3 sequence (DNA): TGTGCCAGCAGTTTTTACCTGGGGGGGAGAAAGTTCTTC. Protein sequence: CASSFYLGGRKFF.

This clonotype came up many times. This chain connects TRBV27 to TRBJ2-3; 11 positions agree with TRBD2. The CDR3 is 16 amino acids. CDR1 is MNHEY, CDR2 SMNVEV, per germline (reference sequence). The V segment lost 3 bases and the J segment 5 bases; nucleotides outside the gene matches: 7. The CDR3 here is CASSFQSSGRVDTQYF. Written as DNA, the CDR3 is TGTGCCAGCAGTTTTCAGAGTAGCGGGAGGGTAGATACGCAGTATTTT.

In this sample, this clonotype turned up many times. This rearrangement joins TRBV12-3 or TRBV12-4 to TRBJ2-3; TRBD2 matches at 13 bases. Trimming cost V 4 bases and J 6 bases; bases outside gene matches: 7. The CDR3 length is 16 residues. Written as DNA, the CDR3 is TGTGCCAGCAGTTCCTGGACTAGCGGGAGCTCGGATACGCAGTATTTT. Amino acid sequence: CASSSWTSGSSDTQYF.

This clonotype was picked up a small number of times. This sequence joins TRBV20-1 and TRBJ1-5; maybe TRBD1 (6 bases). V was shortened by 4 bases and J by 7 bases, with 14 bases between the two germline ends. The germline V gene has CDR1 DFQATT and CDR2 SNEGSKA (reference sequence). The CDR3 totals 13 residues. Here the CDR3 reads CSATTGRRQPQHF. CDR3 nucleotides: TGCAGTGCTACCACAGGGCGACGGCAGCCCCAGCATTTT.

This clonotype was seen ten or more times. This chain connects TRBV6-1 to TRBJ1-1; 8 bases match TRBD1. The V gene end was trimmed by 2 bases and the J gene end by 0 bases; junction bases not matched to a gene: 5. Germline V lookup: CDR1 MNHNS, CDR2 SASEGT. This CDR3 spans 16 amino acids. The CDR3 DNA reads TGTGCCAGCAGTGAACGTCGGACAGGGATGAACACTGAAGCTTTCTTT. Amino acids: CASSERRTGMNTEAFF.

Ten or more counts support this clonotype. The V call is TRBV7-2, the J call TRBJ2-1, with 11 bases matching TRBD2. The J segment lost 6 bases and the V segment lost 6 bases, leaving 7 bases of the junction unmatched. The germline CDR1 and CDR2 sequences are SGHTA and FQGNSA. The CDR3 loop spans 15 amino acids. As DNA, the CDR3 is TGTGCCAGCAGATCCGGGACTAGCGGCCGCAATGAGCAGTTCTTC. It is translated as CASRSGTSGRNEQFF.

The chain recombines TRBV6-5 with TRBJ2-7, with 9 bases fitting TRBD1. This CDR3 comprises 14 residues. Germline-derived CDR1 and CDR2 are MNHEY and SVGAGI. The J segment lost 11 bases and the V segment lost 6 bases, leaving 14 bases of the junction unmatched. The CDR3 is CASRDRGLQSAEYV. CDR3 nucleotides: TGTGCCAGCAGGGACAGGGGTCTCCAATCGGCCGAGTACGTC.

There are many counts of this clonotype. The chain links TRBV7-6 to TRBJ1-3; D is unresolved. This CDR3 is built from 15 residues. Deletions cut 2 bases from V and 0 bases from J, with 8 bases between. The germline gives CDR1 SGHVS, CDR2 FNYEAQ. The CDR3 sequence: CASSLMENSGNTIYF. CDR3 in DNA: TGTGCCAGCAGCTTAATGGAGAACTCTGGAAACACCATATATTTT. The whole variable domain, remainder taken from reference TRBV7-6 and TRBJ1-3, is GAGVSQSPRYKVTKRGQDVALRCDPISGHVSLYWYRQALGQGPEFLTYFNYEAQQDKSGLPNDRFSAERPEGSISTLTIQRTEQRDSAMYRCASSLMENSGNTIYFGEGSWLTVV.

Worth noting for this clonotype: The junction and the germline gene differ at one end; a read error may be behind it. The chain has TRBV4-1 and TRBJ1-1, with 8 bases lining up with TRBD1. Germline CDR1 reads MGHRA; CDR2 reads YSYEKL. CDR3 length: 17 residues. Written as DNA, the CDR3 is TGCTCCAGCAGCCAAGCCGAGACAGGGGTCATGAACACTGAAGCTTTCTTT. Protein: CSSSQAETGVMNTEAFF.

V and J are TRBV18 and TRBJ2-6; D possibly corresponds to TRBD2 (5 bases). CDR1 and CDR2 from the germline V gene are KGHSH and LQKENI. With 8 bases removed from V and 9 bases from J, the gap between germline ends came to 14 bases. CDR3 length: 13 amino acids. The CDR3 is CASLPGRDNVLTF. CDR3 sequence (DNA): TGTGCCAGCCTTCCGGGAAGGGACAACGTCCTGACTTTC.

This clonotype was counted at least ten times. The rearrangement links TRBV7-9 to TRBJ2-5, with 11 nucleotides matching TRBD2. V lost 6 bases to trimming and J lost 4 bases; unmatched junction nucleotides: 10. The V gene's germline CDR1 is SEHNR and CDR2 FQNEAQ (reference sequence). This CDR3 region has 16 residues. The CDR3 protein is CASRQLAGVMGETQYF. The CDR3 DNA follows: TGTGCCAGCAGACAACTAGCGGGAGTGATGGGAGAGACCCAGTACTTC. The full variable domain, rest sourced from reference TRBV7-9 and TRBJ2-5, is DTGVSQNPRHKITKRGQNVTFRCDPISEHNRLYWYRQTLGQGPEFLTYFQNEAQLEKSRLLSDRFSAERPKGSFSTLEIQRTEQGDSAMYLCASRQLAGVMGETQYFGPGTRLLVL.

This clonotype was recorded at least ten times. The V gene is TRBV7-8, the J gene TRBJ1-5; 7 bases match TRBD1. V shed 5 bases and J 2 bases; nucleotides not matched to a gene: 6. This CDR3 is 15 amino acids long. CDR1 is SGHVS, CDR2 FQNEAQ, per germline. The DNA for the CDR3 is TGTGCCAGCAGCCCTATACAGGGGCGCAATCAGCCCCAGCATTTT. Its translation: CASSPIQGRNQPQHF.

This chain connects TRBV2 to TRBJ2-1; D is perhaps TRBD1 (6 bases). With 6 bases removed from V and 5 bases from J, the gap between germline ends came to 14 bases. The CDR3 has 14 amino acids. Per the germline V gene, CDR1 is SNHLY and CDR2 is FYNNEI. The CDR3 bases are TGTGCCAGCAGCGCCGGGACACACAACAATGAGCAGTTCTTC. It specifies CASSAGTHNNEQFF.

Many counts were recorded for this clonotype. The V gene is TRBV7-3, the J gene TRBJ2-2; D is possibly TRBD1 (8 bases). V was trimmed by 5 bases and J by 6 bases, leaving 16 bases between them. The germline gives CDR1 SGHTA, CDR2 FQGTGA. This CDR3 comprises 15 residues. The DNA for the CDR3 is TGTGCCAGCAGCCAATGGACAGGGAGGGCCGGGGAGCTGTTTTTT. Protein: CASSQWTGRAGELFF.

This clonotype has at least ten counts. V usage is TRBV28 and J usage is TRBJ1-5, with D perhaps TRBD1 (6 bases). The CDR3 has 15 residues. Germline lookup yields CDR1 MDHEN and CDR2 SYDVKM. Trimming took 6 bases from V and 0 from J, leaving 12 bases between them. CDR3 residues: CASRPTGNSNQPQHF. Written as DNA, the CDR3 is TGTGCCAGCAGGCCTACAGGGAATAGCAATCAGCCCCAGCATTTT.

This rearrangement joins TRBV9 to TRBJ2-2; TRBD2 is a possible D gene (5 bases). This CDR3 is built from 14 residues. V shed 3 bases and J shed 3 bases, with 9 bases lying between them. CDR1 SGDLS and CDR2 YYNGEE come from the germline V gene. The CDR3 DNA reads TGTGCCAGCAGCGCCAGAGCGGACACCGGGGAGCTGTTTTTT. Protein sequence: CASSARADTGELFF.

The rearrangement uses TRBV7-8 and TRBJ2-5, with a weak D call TRBD1 (6 bases). Germline V gene sequence: CDR1 SGHVS, CDR2 FQNEAQ. V was trimmed by 5 bases and J by 5 bases, leaving 15 bases between them. The CDR3 covers 14 residues. CDR3 region: CASSLGQTMETQYF. The DNA of the CDR3 is TGTGCCAGCAGCCTTGGACAGACCATGGAGACCCAGTACTTC.

The table lists this clonotype with many counts. CDR3 loop: CASSLPSGANVLTF. The CDR3 DNA follows: TGTGCCAGCAGTTTACCCTCTGGGGCCAACGTCCTGACTTTC. The chain is built from TRBV12-3 or TRBV12-4 and TRBJ2-6; D call uncertain. V lost 2 bases, J lost 0 bases, and 2 bases lay in between. The CDR3 is 14 residues long.

This clonotype was detected many times. The chain has TRBV27 and TRBJ2-3, with TRBD2 identical over 8 bases. Trimming took 6 bases from V and 2 from J; bases not matched to a gene: 4. Germline V lookup: CDR1 MNHEY, CDR2 SMNVEV (reference sequence). This CDR3 spans 14 amino acids. The DNA for the CDR3 is TGTGCCAGCAGACTAGCGGAGAACACAGATACGCAGTATTTT. It specifies CASRLAENTDTQYF.

This clonotype was seen at least ten times. The chain has TRBV5-6 and TRBJ2-1; D is perhaps TRBD2 (6 bases). V dropped 3 bases and J dropped 5 bases, with 15 bases sitting between them. Germline-derived CDR1 and CDR2 are SGHDT and YYEEEE. The length of the CDR3 is 15 residues. The DNA for the CDR3 is TGTGCCAGCAGCTGGGAGGACTACTATGACAATGAGCAGTTCTTC. Protein sequence: CASSWEDYYDNEQFF.

This clonotype was detected once. Just one base apart from a much larger clone, this may be a read error. This rearrangement joins TRBV7-8 to TRBJ1-1; TRBD1 is a possible D gene (5 bases). In germline, CDR1 is SGHVS, CDR2 FQNEAQ. The CDR3 runs to 13 residues. This chain's CDR3 is CASSFTGNTKAFF. The CDR3 DNA sequence: TGTGCCAGCAGCTTCACAGGAAACACTAAAGCTTTCTTT.

This clonotype was counted many times. V and J are TRBV20-1 and TRBJ2-7; D tentatively reads TRBD1 or TRBD2 (6 bases each). V lost 1 base and J lost 7, with 26 bases in between. Germline values: CDR1 DFQATT, CDR2 SNEGSKA (reference sequence). This CDR3 has 17 amino acids. In DNA form, the CDR3 reads TGCAGTGCTAGAGTATTGGACGGGGGCCAAACCACCTGGGAGCAGTACTTC. Translating it yields CSARVLDGGQTTWEQYF.

This clonotype has a handful of counts. The CDR3 loop is CASSLTILSPKYF. As DNA, the CDR3 is TGTGCCAGCAGTCTCACTATCCTTTCTCCCAAGTATTTT. This chain uses TRBV28 with TRBJ2-3, with D unclear. The germline V and J ends were trimmed by 5 bases and 13 bases, with 19 bases remaining between them. The CDR3 consists of 13 residues. The V gene's germline CDR1 is MDHEN and CDR2 SYDVKM.

The chain joins TRBV9 to TRBJ2-2; TRBD2 agrees at 7 bases. The CDR3 runs 16 residues. Trimming cost V 4 bases and J 2 bases; bases outside gene matches: 8. From germline, CDR1 is SGDLS and CDR2 YYNGEE. The CDR3, as DNA: TGTGCCAGCAGCCTCAGAGCGGGAATTAACACCGGGGAGCTGTTTTTT. It encodes CASSLRAGINTGELFF.

In this sample, this clonotype turned up a few times. The CDR3 spells CASSLIKREVARNEQFF. CDR3 in DNA: TGTGCCAGCAGCTTAATAAAGCGGGAGGTTGCGCGAAATGAGCAGTTCTTC. V and J are TRBV7-2 and TRBJ2-1; 9 bases map to TRBD2. There are 17 residues in the CDR3. V shed 2 bases and J 7 bases; nucleotides not matched to a gene: 12. The germline gives CDR1 SGHTA, CDR2 FQGNSA.

V is TRBV29-1 and J is TRBJ1-5; D unresolved. V was shortened by 7 bases and J by 3 bases, with 13 bases between the two germline ends. The CDR3 runs to 13 residues. Per the germline V gene, CDR1 is SQVTM and CDR2 is ANQGSEA. The CDR3 reads CSAAIGTNQPQHF. CDR3 in DNA: TGCAGCGCCGCAATTGGAACCAATCAGCCCCAGCATTTT.

This clonotype was seen ten or more times. The CDR3 region has the DNA TGTGCCATCAGTGGGGACATCTCTCAATACGAGCAGTACTTC. It is translated as CAISGDISQYEQYF. The chain employs TRBV10-3 and TRBJ2-7, with D maybe TRBD1 (6 bases). Germline CDR1 is ENHRY and CDR2 is SYGVKD. This CDR3 spans 14 amino acids. Trimming stripped 4 bases from V and 4 bases from J, with 14 bases between.